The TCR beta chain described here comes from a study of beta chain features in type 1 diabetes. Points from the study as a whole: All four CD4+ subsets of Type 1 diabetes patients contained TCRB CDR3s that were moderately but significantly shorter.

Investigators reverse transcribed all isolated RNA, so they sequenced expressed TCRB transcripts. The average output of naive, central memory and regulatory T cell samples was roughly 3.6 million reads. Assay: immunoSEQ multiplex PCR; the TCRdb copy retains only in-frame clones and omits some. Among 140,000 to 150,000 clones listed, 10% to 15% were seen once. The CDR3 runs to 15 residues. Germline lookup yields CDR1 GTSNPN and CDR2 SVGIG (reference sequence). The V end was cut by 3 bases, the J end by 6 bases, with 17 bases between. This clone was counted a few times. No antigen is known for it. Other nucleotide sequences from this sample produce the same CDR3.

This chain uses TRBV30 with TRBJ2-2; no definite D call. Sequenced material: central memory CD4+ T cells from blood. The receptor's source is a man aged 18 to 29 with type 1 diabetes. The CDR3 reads CAWSRLGRAAGELFF. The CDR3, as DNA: TGTGCCTGGAGCCGCCTGGGTCGCGCGGCCGGGGAGCTGTTTTTT. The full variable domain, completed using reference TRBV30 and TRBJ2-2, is SQTIHQWPATLVQPVGSPLSLECTVEGTSNPNLYWYRQAAGRGLQLLFYSVGIGQISSEVPQNLSASRPQDRQFILSSKKLLLSDSGFYLCAWSRLGRAAGELFFGEGSRLTVL.